This passage covers 23 T cell receptor beta chains from one sample sequenced in a study of blood T cells in healthy people across ages. Then a second PCR, running about 7 to 11 cycles, was carried out with a sample-barcoded 5' primer and a J-beta primer mix. TCRdb called the 5' RACE reads again in MiXCR, with one record for every CDR3 protein. Of roughly 900,000 distinct CDR3 sequences in the sample, about 44% were seen once. The sequenced sample was blood. The receptor source for this set is a man aged 25-40 years in good health.

This clonotype is a singleton in its sample. The chain carries TRBV4-1 and TRBJ2-7; 8 bases align to TRBD1. Germline loops: CDR1 MGHRA, CDR2 YSYEKL. The CDR3 consists of 18 residues. Germline trimming cut 1 base from V and 6 bases from J; bases unmatched to any gene: 17. This CDR3 is CASSQGIGGTGLLPEQYF. CDR3 DNA sequence: TGCGCCAGCAGCCAAGGAATTGGAGGGACAGGACTATTGCCCGAGCAGTACTTC.

V usage is TRBV28 and J usage is TRBJ2-4; D perhaps matches TRBD1 (8 bases). TRBJ2-7 matches the DNA end more closely, so the J call is doubtful. Germline assignment: CDR1 MDHEN and CDR2 SYDVKM. This CDR3 comprises 17 residues. This CDR3 reads CASSLPAGQAGRYEQYF. The CDR3 nucleotides read TGTGCCAGCAGTCTCCCAGCGGGACAGGCTGGGAGATACGAGCAGTACTTC.

This chain uses TRBV15 with TRBJ2-6; 8 bases agree with TRBD1. The CDR3 has 18 residues. The ends lost 9 bases at V and 0 bases at J; junction bases unmatched: 13. Per germline, CDR1 LNHNV and CDR2 YYDKDF (reference sequence). Written as DNA, the CDR3 is TGTGCCACTGTTGACGGACAGGGCGGACTCTCTGGGGCCAACGTCCTGACTTTC. This codes for CATVDGQGGLSGANVLTF.

This clonotype appeared a few times. CDR3 region: CASSPDANSPLHF. As DNA, the CDR3 is TGTGCCAGCAGTCCCGATGCAAATTCACCCCTCCACTTT. The gene calls are TRBV28 and TRBJ1-6; D unresolved. This CDR3 has 13 amino acids. Germline V CDR1 and CDR2: MDHEN, SYDVKM. V gave up 5 bases and J gave up 7 bases, with 9 bases separating them. The variable domain in full, completed from reference TRBV28 and TRBJ1-6, reads DVKVTQSSRYLVKRTGEKVFLECVQDMDHENMFWYRQDPGLGLRLIYFSYDVKMKEKGDIPEGYSVSREKKERFSLILESASTNQTSMYLCASSPDANSPLHFGNGTRLTVT.

This clonotype was detected only once. V gene TRBV25-1 combines with J gene TRBJ1-2, with TRBD1 matching over 9 bases. CDR1 and CDR2 from the germline V gene are MGHDK and SYGVNS. The CDR3 has 13 residues. The J segment lost 6 bases and the V segment lost 11 bases, leaving 10 bases of the junction unmatched. The CDR3 protein is CAAWDRAAHGYTF. As DNA, the CDR3 is TGTGCCGCTTGGGACAGGGCGGCCCATGGCTACACCTTC.

This clonotype was seen a handful of times. The rearrangement joins TRBV20-1 to TRBJ1-2; possible D gene TRBD1, 5 bases. Germline assignment: CDR1 DFQATT and CDR2 SNEGSKA (reference sequence). This CDR3 spans 15 amino acids. V was clipped by 3 bases and J by 3 bases, with 17 bases between them. The CDR3 bases are TGCAGTGCTAGTAAGGGCGGGGCGAAGCACTATGGCTACACCTTC. It encodes CSASKGGAKHYGYTF.

V gene TRBV4-2 combines with J gene TRBJ1-5; no reliable D call. V dropped 1 base and J dropped 0 bases, with 7 bases sitting between them. This CDR3 spans 15 amino acids. Germline V gene data show CDR1 as LGHNA and CDR2 as YNFKEQ. CDR3 sequence reads: CASSQGVGSNQPQHF. CDR3 nucleotides: TGTGCCAGCAGCCAAGGGGTCGGTAGCAATCAGCCCCAGCATTTT.

Only a few counts were recorded for this clonotype. The rearrangement uses TRBV24-1 and TRBJ1-5; 10 nucleotides align to TRBD1. Germline CDR1 and CDR2: KGHDR and SFDVKD. Unmatched junction bases numbered 8, after V lost 9 bases and J lost 7 bases. This CDR3 region has 14 residues. This chain's CDR3 is CATGGGTGEQPQHF. The CDR3 DNA is TGTGCCACCGGCGGAGGGACAGGGGAACAGCCCCAGCATTTT.

Only a few counts were recorded for this clonotype. The chain has TRBV10-1 and TRBJ2-5; 8 bases map to TRBD2. Trimming at V came to 3 bases and at J to 11 bases, leaving 11 bases not matched to a gene. The CDR3 contains 14 residues. Germline-derived CDR1 and CDR2 are WNHNN and SYGVQD (reference sequence). This CDR3 is CASSDQREKNEQYF. DNA of the CDR3: TGCGCCAGCAGTGACCAGCGGGAGAAGAATGAGCAGTACTTC.

The chain recombines TRBV12-3 or TRBV12-4 with TRBJ2-5; D may be TRBD1 (5 bases). Trimming removed 2 bases from V and 2 bases from J, with 12 bases in between. This CDR3 has 15 amino acids. CDR3 protein: CASSLSRALQETQYF. CDR3 nucleotide sequence: TGTGCCAGCAGTTTAAGCAGGGCACTACAAGAGACCCAGTACTTC.

The rearrangement links TRBV29-1 to TRBJ1-1; D ambiguous. Per germline, CDR1 SQVTM and CDR2 ANQGSEA. Between the trimmed V and J ends, which lost 4 bases and 6 bases, there was a span of 6 bases. The CDR3 has 10 residues. CDR3 region: CSVAAPEAFF. The CDR3 DNA reads TGCAGCGTTGCCGCTCCTGAAGCTTTCTTT.

This clonotype has only one observation. This chain joins TRBV10-3 and TRBJ1-5, with D uncertain. The CDR3 length is 15 residues. CDR1 ENHRY and CDR2 SYGVKD come from the germline V gene. V shed 1 base and J shed 0 bases, with 7 bases lying between them. The CDR3: CAISELDGSNQPQHF. The CDR3 DNA reads TGTGCCATCAGTGAGTTGGACGGTAGCAATCAGCCCCAGCATTTT.

The J gene is TRBJ2-1, the V gene TRBV10-3; D might be TRBD2 (6 bases). The CDR3 consists of 12 residues. Germline V gene lookup returns CDR1 ENHRY and CDR2 SYGVKD. V was clipped by 0 bases and J by 12 bases, with 9 bases between them. This chain's CDR3 is CAISESEGGQFF. CDR3 in DNA: TGTGCCATCAGTGAGTCCGAGGGAGGGCAGTTCTTC.

The chain uses TRBV6-6 and TRBJ2-1; no reliable D call. Trimming shortened V by 8 bases and J by 8 bases, and 10 bases separated the two germline ends. Germline V CDR1 and CDR2: MNHNY, SVGAGI (reference sequence). This CDR3 contains 11 residues. The CDR3 here is CASGSRDEQFF. The CDR3 bases are TGTGCCAGCGGATCCCGCGATGAGCAGTTCTTC.

The V and J genes are TRBV19 and TRBJ2-3; 11 bases line up with TRBD2. Germline CDR1 is LNHDA and CDR2 is SQIVND (reference sequence). The CDR3 sequence is 14 residues long. J lost 5 bases, V lost 8 bases, and 6 bases had no gene match. Here the CDR3 DNA reads TGTGCCAGTGGTGGGACTAGCGGATTAGATACGCAGTATTTT. Translated: CASGGTSGLDTQYF.

The chain is built from TRBV7-9 and TRBJ2-1, with 10 bases aligning to TRBD1. J was trimmed by 2 bases and V by 3 bases; bases with no gene match: 4. This CDR3 spans 16 amino acids. Germline CDR1 is SEHNR and CDR2 is FQNEAQ (reference sequence). As DNA, the CDR3 is TGTGCCAGCAGCTTCGCCGGGACAGGGGCCTACAATGAGCAGTTCTTC. It yields the protein CASSFAGTGAYNEQFF.

This clonotype was observed a few times. The chain carries TRBV12-3 or TRBV12-4 and TRBJ1-5, with D possibly TRBD1 on 6 matching bases. The germline V and J ends were trimmed by 8 bases and 0 bases, with 11 bases remaining between them. The CDR3 totals 14 residues. The CDR3 here is CASWQGYSNQPQHF. The CDR3 DNA reads as TGTGCCAGCTGGCAGGGGTATAGCAATCAGCCCCAGCATTTT.

This chain links TRBV6-2 or TRBV6-3 with TRBJ1-2; a weak D match, TRBD1 (6 bases). Trimming shortened V by 6 bases and J by 8 bases, and 13 bases separated the two germline ends. Germline V gives CDR1 MNHEY, CDR2 SVGEGT. CDR3 size: 12 residues. CDR3 nucleotide sequence: TGTGCCAGCAGCCAGGGGTACCGGGGCTACACCTTC. This sequence encodes CASSQGYRGYTF.

The chain uses TRBV21-1 and TRBJ2-5; TRBD1, the D gene given by the table, was not confirmed from the DNA. TRBV21-1 is given as a pseudogene. CDR3 length equals 15 residues. CDR3: CASSTWQGAVETQYF. CDR3 in DNA: TGTGCCAGCAGCACTTGGCAGGGGGCTGTCGAGACCCAGTACTTC.

This chain uses TRBV15 with TRBJ1-1; D ambiguous. This CDR3 is built from 13 residues. V lost 1 base and J 8 bases, leaving 11 bases between the germline ends. The germline V gene has CDR1 LNHNV and CDR2 YYDKDF (reference sequence). Written as DNA, the CDR3 is TGTGCCACCAGCAGAGTTGCGTCAGACGAAGCTTTCTTT. This codes for CATSRVASDEAFF.

The chain has TRBV20-1 and TRBJ2-5; 14 nucleotides agree with TRBD2. The germline V gene encodes CDR1 DFQATT and CDR2 SNEGSKA (reference sequence). The CDR3 is made up of 16 amino acids. J was trimmed by 3 bases and V by 5 bases; bases with no gene match: 8. The CDR3 nucleotides read TGCAGTGCTCACTCCGGGACTAGCGGGAGTAAAGAGACCCAGTACTTC. Translated, it gives CSAHSGTSGSKETQYF.

This chain uses TRBV10-2 with TRBJ2-7; D possibly corresponds to TRBD2 (6 bases). This CDR3 comprises 14 residues. V lost 6 bases and J lost 7, with 19 bases in between. The germline V gene encodes CDR1 WSHSY and CDR2 SAAADI. Written as DNA, the CDR3 is TGCGCCAGCAGACCGGGACTGTCCTACAATGAGCAGTACTTC. It codes for CASRPGLSYNEQYF.

This sequence joins TRBV28 and TRBJ2-6, with TRBD1 as a possible D gene (6 bases). The CDR3 extends over 16 amino acids. Germline values: CDR1 MDHEN, CDR2 SYDVKM. The V gene lost 5 bases and the J gene lost 4 bases, with 15 bases spanning the gap. CDR3 sequence reads: CASSVPTGIGANVLTF. The DNA of the CDR3 is TGTGCCAGCAGTGTACCTACAGGGATAGGGGCCAACGTCCTGACTTTC.